The 3 T cell receptor beta chains below all came from one sample that was sequenced in a study of control samples from healthy donors and cancer patients. Produced via immunoSEQ multiplex PCR; TCRdb's table is partial and in-frame only. In the table there are about 110,000 clones, roughly 79% of which are singletons. Specimen: blood. These receptor sequences come from a man younger than 35 in good health.

The chain is built from TRBV6-2 or TRBV6-3 and TRBJ2-1, with D tentatively TRBD1 or TRBD2 (6 bases each). Trimming stripped 0 bases from V and 4 bases from J, with 10 bases between. The CDR3 runs 15 residues. Germline V gene lookup returns CDR1 MNHEY and CDR2 SVGEGT. The CDR3 bases are TGTGCCAGCAGTTACTCGACGGGGGCTTACAATGAGCAGTTCTTC. It codes for CASSYSTGAYNEQFF.

The chain employs TRBV6-5 and TRBJ2-7; TRBD1 might be the D (6 bases). There are 14 residues in the CDR3. From germline, CDR1 is MNHEY and CDR2 SVGAGI. V shed 10 bases and J shed 1 base, with 17 bases lying between them. The CDR3 region has the DNA TGTGCCACATCCAAAAGACAGGATTCCTACGAGCAGTACGTC. Translation gives CATSKRQDSYEQYV.

The J gene is TRBJ2-7, the V gene TRBV7-9, with D possibly matching TRBD2 (5 bases). This CDR3 is 12 amino acids long. Trimming took off 1 base at V and 6 bases at J, with 7 bases between the two ends. Germline CDR1 reads SEHNR; CDR2 reads FQNEAQ (reference sequence). The CDR3 region has the DNA TGTGCCAGCAGCTTAGGCCGGGGCGAGCAGTACGTC. Translated, it gives CASSLGRGEQYV.